Presented here are 18 T cell receptor beta chains from one specimen sequenced in a study of cytotoxic CD8 clonotypes in ibrutinib-treated CLL. Assay: immunoSEQ multiplex PCR; the TCRdb copy retains only in-frame clones and omits some. The sample gives 160,000 or so clones, approximately 77% of which show up once; about 1.9% is in the top ten. The material sequenced was PBMCs, taken after 12 months of ibrutinib treatment. These receptors originate from a human donor with chronic lymphocytic leukemia.

The V gene is TRBV28, the J gene TRBJ2-1, with D maybe TRBD2 (6 bases). Trimming took off 6 bases at V and 3 bases at J, with 27 bases between the two ends. The CDR3 runs to 19 residues. In germline, CDR1 is MDHEN, CDR2 SYDVKM. The CDR3 loop is CASSPIMGGRGLRYNEQFF. Here the CDR3 DNA reads TGTGCCAGCAGCCCTATAATGGGGGGTAGAGGACTCCGCTACAATGAGCAGTTCTTC.

This chain uses TRBV5-8 with TRBJ1-5, with D hard to call. CDR1 is SGHTS and CDR2 is YDEGEE in the germline V gene. This CDR3 has 13 amino acids. CDR3: CAGSFGGNQPQHF. The CDR3 bases are TGTGCTGGGTCTTTTGGGGGCAATCAGCCCCAGCATTTT.

Only one count was recorded for this clone. The chain is built from TRBV5-5 and TRBJ1-5; TRBD1 matches 10 bases. Germline V CDR1 and CDR2: SGHKS, YYEKEE (reference sequence). The CDR3 is made up of 14 amino acids. V lost 4 bases and J lost 6; bases outside the gene matches: 4. DNA for the CDR3: TGTGCCAGCAGCCGGGACAGGGGAAGTCAGCCCCAGCATTTT. The encoded protein is CASSRDRGSQPQHF.

CDR3 sequence: CASRFWTPDYEQYF. The CDR3 nucleotides read TGTGCCAGCAGATTTTGGACCCCGGACTACGAGCAGTACTTC. The chain is built from TRBV2 and TRBJ2-7; D uncertain. CDR1 is SNHLY and CDR2 is FYNNEI in the germline V gene. V was pared by 6 bases and J by 3 bases, with 15 bases between. The CDR3 loop spans 14 amino acids. Drawing the rest from reference TRBV2 and TRBJ2-7, the complete variable domain is EPEVTQTPSHQVTQMGQEVILRCVPISNHLYFYWYRQILGQKVEFLVSFYNNEISEKSEIFDDQFSVERPDGSNFTLKIRSTKLEDSAMYFCASRFWTPDYEQYFGPGTRLTVT.

This clone was observed a few times. V gene TRBV10-3 combines with J gene TRBJ1-2, with 7 nucleotides matching TRBD1. The ends lost 0 bases at V and 8 bases at J; junction bases unmatched: 12. The CDR3 is 16 amino acids. CDR1 is ENHRY, CDR2 SYGVKD, per germline. The CDR3 protein is CAISESIREGAEGYTF. Written as DNA, the CDR3 is TGTGCCATCAGTGAGTCGATCCGTGAGGGGGCGGAAGGCTACACCTTC.

The rearrangement uses TRBV7-9 and TRBJ2-4; D may be TRBD1 (5 bases). Germline CDR1 reads SEHNR; CDR2 reads FQNEAQ (reference sequence). V was pared by 0 bases and J by 5 bases, with 5 bases between. The CDR3 is 13 residues long. The CDR3 DNA reads TGTGCCAGCAGCTTAGCAGGGGAAAACATTCAGTACTTC. Its translation: CASSLAGENIQYF.

This sequence joins TRBV6-5 and TRBJ2-7; D is undetermined. The CDR3 length is 12 residues. The V end was cut by 6 bases, the J end by 5 bases, with 11 bases between. The germline V gene encodes CDR1 MNHEY and CDR2 SVGAGI. This CDR3 is CASSAGQNEQYF. DNA for the CDR3: TGTGCCAGCAGCGCAGGTCAGAACGAGCAGTACTTC.

The chain has TRBV7-9 and TRBJ1-3, with D possibly TRBD1 on 6 matching bases. The CDR3 consists of 15 residues. V was cut by 3 bases and J by 0 bases, with 9 bases left in between. Germline V gene sequence: CDR1 SEHNR, CDR2 FQNEAQ (reference sequence). CDR3 protein: CASSLGAFSGNTIYF. The DNA of the CDR3 is TGTGCCAGCAGCTTGGGGGCGTTCTCTGGAAACACCATATATTTT.

The V call is TRBV6-6, the J call TRBJ1-4; the D gene is possibly TRBD1 (5 bases). The CDR3 spans 15 residues. V was shortened by 2 bases and J by 5 bases, with 12 bases between the two germline ends. CDR1 is MNHNY, CDR2 SVGAGI, per germline (reference sequence). This CDR3 is CASSYVTAGNEKLFF. CDR3 in DNA: TGTGCCAGCAGTTACGTGACAGCGGGAAATGAAAAACTGTTTTTT.

CDR3 DNA sequence: TGTGCCAGCAGTTTACGGGGGGAGGCCCACACCGGGGAGCTGTTTTTT. It translates to CASSLRGEAHTGELFF. V gene TRBV28 combines with J gene TRBJ2-2, with 7 bases aligning to TRBD2. CDR1 and CDR2 from the germline V gene are MDHEN and SYDVKM. With V trimmed by 2 bases and J by 3 bases, 6 bases remained unmatched. The CDR3 length is 16 residues.

Note on this clone: One junction end disagrees with the germline gene, perhaps due to a read error. The chain joins TRBV13 to TRBJ2-5, with 11 bases fitting TRBD2. The CDR3 has 15 residues. Germline values: CDR1 PRHDT, CDR2 FYEKMQ (reference sequence). In nucleotides, the CDR3 is TGTGCCGGCAGCTCCAGGGGACTAGCGGAAGAGACCCAGTACTTC. Translating gives CAGSSRGLAEETQYF.

The chain combines TRBV4-1 with TRBJ2-1; 7 bases are shared with TRBD2. Germline V lookup: CDR1 MGHRA, CDR2 YSYEKL. After removal of 4 bases from V and 8 bases from J, the junction contained 11 bases not matched to a gene. The CDR3 totals 15 residues. The CDR3 DNA is TGCGCCAGCAGCCCACTAGGACTAGTTCGCGATGAGCAGTTCTTC. This encodes CASSPLGLVRDEQFF.

J is TRBJ2-7 and V is TRBV7-9, with 9 bases fitting TRBD1. This CDR3 comprises 16 residues. CDR1 and CDR2 from the germline V gene are SEHNR and FQNEAQ (reference sequence). The ends lost 5 bases at V and 5 bases at J; junction bases unmatched: 13. Here the CDR3 reads CASSTFKTGGLHEQYF. The CDR3, as DNA: TGTGCCAGCAGCACGTTTAAGACAGGGGGTCTGCACGAGCAGTACTTC.

This sequence joins TRBV27 and TRBJ1-1, with unresolved D. Deletions cut 3 bases from V and 5 bases from J, with 13 bases between. The CDR3 spans 14 residues. Per the germline V gene, CDR1 is MNHEY and CDR2 is SMNVEV (reference sequence). CDR3 sequence reads: CASSFQAFGTEAFF. In nucleotides, the CDR3 is TGTGCCAGCAGTTTCCAGGCCTTTGGAACTGAAGCTTTCTTT.

The chain has TRBV6-5 and TRBJ1-1, with TRBD1 matching 9 bases. Unmatched junction bases numbered 10, after V lost 4 bases and J lost 10 bases. This CDR3 is 14 amino acids long. CDR1 is MNHEY, CDR2 SVGAGI, per germline. The CDR3 region is CASSSTGGAAGAFF. In DNA, the CDR3 is TGTGCCAGCAGTTCTACAGGGGGCGCAGCAGGAGCTTTCTTT.

This rearrangement joins TRBV28 to TRBJ2-1; the D gene is possibly TRBD2 (5 bases). V lost 6 bases and J 4 bases, leaving 16 bases between the germline ends. The V gene's germline CDR1 is MDHEN and CDR2 SYDVKM. This CDR3 contains 15 residues. Here the CDR3 DNA reads TGTGCCAGCAGCCGAGGGATCCACGTTTACAATGAGCAGTTCTTC. It is translated as CASSRGIHVYNEQFF.

This chain uses TRBV18 with TRBJ2-1, with 9 bases that match TRBD2. CDR1 and CDR2 (germline): KGHSH, LQKENI. The CDR3 spans 15 residues. With V trimmed by 3 bases and J by 5 bases, 5 bases remained unmatched. CDR3 amino acids: CASSPTTSGHNEQFF. CDR3 DNA: TGTGCCAGCTCACCGACGACTAGCGGACACAATGAGCAGTTCTTC.

V is TRBV5-6 and J is TRBJ2-6; D may be TRBD1 (5 bases). CDR1 is SGHDT and CDR2 is YYEEEE in the germline V gene. The CDR3 extends over 17 amino acids. With 1 base removed from V and 0 bases from J, the gap between germline ends came to 11 bases. CDR3 sequence reads: CASSLSTVTSGANVLTF. In DNA, the CDR3 is TGTGCCAGCAGCTTGTCGACAGTGACCTCTGGGGCCAACGTCCTGACTTTC.